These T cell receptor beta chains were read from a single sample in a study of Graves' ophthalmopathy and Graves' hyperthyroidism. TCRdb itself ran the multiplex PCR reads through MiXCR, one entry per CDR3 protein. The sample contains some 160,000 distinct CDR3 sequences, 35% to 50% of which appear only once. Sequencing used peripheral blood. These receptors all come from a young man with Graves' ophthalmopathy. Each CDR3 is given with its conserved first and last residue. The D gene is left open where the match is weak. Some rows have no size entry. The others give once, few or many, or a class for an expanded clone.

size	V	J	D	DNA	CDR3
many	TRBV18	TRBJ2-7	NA	TGTGCCAGCTCACACTCCGGGACTGAAGTCGAACAGTACTTC	CASSHSGTEVEQYF
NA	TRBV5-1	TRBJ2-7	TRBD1	TGCGCCAGCAGCCCGGACAGGGAAGGTGGCGAGCAGTACTTC	CASSPDREGGEQYF
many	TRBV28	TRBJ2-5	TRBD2	TGTGCCAGCAACCCATCCGGGAGGGGAGAGACCCAGTACTTC	CASNPSGRGETQYF
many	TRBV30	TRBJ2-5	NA	TGTGCCTGGAGAGCTGAAGGTGGGACCCAGTACTTC	CAWRAEGGTQYF
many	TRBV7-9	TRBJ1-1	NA	TGTGCCAGCAGCTTTCGGGGGAAGGACACTGAAGCTTTCTTT	CASSFRGKDTEAFF
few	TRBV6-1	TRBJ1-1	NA	TGTGCCAGCAGTGCCCAGACAGTGATGAACACTGAAGCTTTCTTT	CASSAQTVMNTEAFF
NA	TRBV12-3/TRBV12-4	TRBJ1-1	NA	TGTGCCAGCAGTCCTACAGGGTCGAATACTGAAGCTTTCTTT	CASSPTGSNTEAFF
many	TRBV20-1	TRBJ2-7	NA	TGCAGTGCACAGGTCCGACCCTACGAGCAGTACTTC	CSAQVRPYEQYF
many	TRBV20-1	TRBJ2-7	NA	TGCAGTGCTAGCGTGCGGGACATCAACCACGAGCAGTACTTC	CSASVRDINHEQYF
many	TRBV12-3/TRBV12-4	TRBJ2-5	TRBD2	TGTGCCAGCAGTCCGGGGACTAGCGGGAGAGCAGAGACCCAGTACTTC	CASSPGTSGRAETQYF
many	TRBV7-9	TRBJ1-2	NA	TGTGCCAGCAGCTTAGTTGACGCGGACTATGGCTACACCTTC	CASSLVDADYGYTF
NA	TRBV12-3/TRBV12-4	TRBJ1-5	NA	TGTGCCAGCAGGTCGGCTAAGGACGGACACAATCAGCCCCAGCATTTT	CASRSAKDGHNQPQHF
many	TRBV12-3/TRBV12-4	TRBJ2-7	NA	TGTGCCAGCAGTTTAGGGATGGACAACTCCTACGAGCAGTACTTC	CASSLGMDNSYEQYF
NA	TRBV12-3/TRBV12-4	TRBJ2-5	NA	TGTGCCAGCAGTTTAAGCACTCGAGAGACCCAGTACTTC	CASSLSTRETQYF
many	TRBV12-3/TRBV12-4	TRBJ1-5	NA	TGTGCCAGCAATGATCTGGGGCCCTCTCAGCCCCAGCATTTT	CASNDLGPSQPQHF
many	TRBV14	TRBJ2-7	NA	TGTGCCAGCAGCCGAGCCCAGTTCCGAAATTGGGCGGGGCCCATGGACGAGCAGTACTTC	CASSRAQFRNWAGPMDEQYF
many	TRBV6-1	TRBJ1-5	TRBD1	TGTGCCAGCAGTGCAGAGGGACAGGTTTGGCAGCAGCCCCAGCATTTT	CASSAEGQVWQQPQHF
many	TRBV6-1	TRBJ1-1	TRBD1	TGTGCCAGCAGTGAAGCGGGGGACAGGGAAGCGAACACTGAAGCTTTCTTT	CASSEAGDREANTEAFF
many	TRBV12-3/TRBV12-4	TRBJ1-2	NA	TGTGCCAGCAGTTTTGGGCAGATCTATGGCTACACCTTC	CASSFGQIYGYTF
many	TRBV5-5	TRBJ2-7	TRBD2	TGTGCCAGCAGCTCGGGACTAGCGGGAGCGGGGAACTACGAGCAGTACTTC	CASSSGLAGAGNYEQYF
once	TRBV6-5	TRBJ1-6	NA	TGTGCCAGCAGTTACTTTGGGTCTGGAGGGTCACCCCTCCACTTT	CASSYFGSGGSPLHF
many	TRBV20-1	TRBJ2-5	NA	TGCAGTGCAGCAACCGGTGGGGGAGGCGTAGAGACCCAGTACTTC	CSAATGGGGVETQYF
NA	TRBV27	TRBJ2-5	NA	TGTGCCAGCAGTCCGGTACAGGCGAAAGAGACCCAGTACTTC	CASSPVQAKETQYF